This passage covers 16 T cell receptor beta chains from one sample sequenced in a study of neurological immune-mediated disorders. MiXCR, run by TCRdb on the 5' RACE reads, gives a single entry per CDR3 protein. The sample holds some 57,000 distinct CDR3 sequences, less than 4% seen once. The material sequenced was PBMCs. These receptors were taken from a man aged 55 to 70 with multiple sclerosis.

In this sample, this clonotype turned up a few times. The chain carries TRBV5-1 and TRBJ1-1; the D gene is possibly TRBD1 (6 bases). V lost 4 bases and J lost 1, with 8 bases in between. Germline V lookup: CDR1 SGHRS, CDR2 YFSETQ. The CDR3 has 13 residues. CDR3 DNA sequence: TGCGCCAGCAGCGCGGGACAGAACACTGAAGCTTTCTTT. Residues: CASSAGQNTEAFF.

This clonotype was detected many times. The chain is built from TRBV7-2 and TRBJ1-3; D possibly corresponds to TRBD1 (5 bases). Trimming took 5 bases from V and 4 from J, leaving 9 bases between them. CDR3 length: 13 amino acids. The germline V gene encodes CDR1 SGHTA and CDR2 FQGNSA. As DNA, the CDR3 is TGTGCCAGCAGCATTGGGACGGGAAACACCATATATTTT. Translating gives CASSIGTGNTIYF. Based on the CDR3 plus reference TRBV7-2 and TRBJ1-3, the full variable domain is GAGVSQSPSNKVTEKGKDVELRCDPISGHTALYWYRQSLGQGLEFLIYFQGNSAPDKSGLPSDRFSAERTGGSVSTLTIQRTQQEDSAVYLCASSIGTGNTIYFGEGSWLTVV.

This clonotype was detected many times. The chain recombines TRBV15 with TRBJ2-3; TRBD1 matches 7 bases. This CDR3 has 17 residues. Per the germline V gene, CDR1 is LNHNV and CDR2 is YYDKDF (reference sequence). Trimming cost V 4 bases and J 0 bases; bases outside gene matches: 10. In nucleotides, the CDR3 is TGTGCCACCAGCATCCGGACAGGTGGTAGTAGCACAGATACGCAGTATTTT. Translated: CATSIRTGGSSTDTQYF.

V is TRBV20-1 and J is TRBJ1-5; tentative D call: TRBD1 (5 bases). Trimming took 6 bases from V and 7 from J, leaving 13 bases between them. The germline V gene has CDR1 DFQATT and CDR2 SNEGSKA (reference sequence). The CDR3 has 12 residues. The CDR3 DNA sequence: TGCAGTGCACCGCAGGGTGGACAGCCCCAGCATTTT. Its protein is CSAPQGGQPQHF.

This clonotype was seen only once. This chain's CDR3 is CASSLSGNAFEQFF. In DNA form, the CDR3 reads TGTGCCAGCAGCTTAAGCGGGAATGCATTTGAGCAGTTCTTC. This chain joins TRBV7-9 and TRBJ2-1, with 7 bases lining up with TRBD2. The CDR3 has 14 amino acids. Germline V gene sequence: CDR1 SEHNR, CDR2 FQNEAQ (reference sequence). V lost 2 bases and J lost 9; bases outside the gene matches: 7. Full variable domain (rest looked up from reference TRBV7-9 and TRBJ2-1): DTGVSQNPRHKITKRGQNVTFRCDPISEHNRLYWYRQTLGQGPEFLTYFQNEAQLEKSRLLSDRFSAERPKGSFSTLEIQRTEQGDSAMYLCASSLSGNAFEQFFGPGTRLTVL.

At least ten counts were recorded for this clonotype. The CDR3, as DNA: TGCGCCAGCAGCTTGGAAGTGGGCTACGAGCAGTACTTC. Translated: CASSLEVGYEQYF. This rearrangement joins TRBV5-1 to TRBJ2-7, with D unclear. The CDR3 extends over 13 amino acids. CDR1 is SGHRS, CDR2 YFSETQ, per germline. Trimming removed 0 bases at V and 3 bases at J, with 7 bases between.

This clonotype was observed at least ten times. The chain joins TRBV25-1 to TRBJ2-1; 12 nucleotides align to TRBD2. V lost 5 bases, J lost 8 bases, and 4 bases stayed unmatched. Looked up from germline, CDR1 is MGHDK and CDR2 is SYGVNS. The CDR3 extends over 14 amino acids. The CDR3 nucleotides read TGTGCCAGCAGTCTAGCGGGAGGGCCCGATGAGCAGTTCTTC. It translates to CASSLAGGPDEQFF.

This clonotype has a count of ten or more. The CDR3 nucleotides are TGCAGTGCTAGAGGACAGGGGAGTAGAGATGGCTACACCTTC. Its translation is CSARGQGSRDGYTF. The V call is TRBV20-1, the J call TRBJ1-2; 8 bases fit TRBD1. The length of the CDR3 is 14 residues. Germline CDR1 is DFQATT and CDR2 is SNEGSKA (reference sequence). The V gene end was trimmed by 1 base and the J gene end by 6 bases; junction bases not matched to a gene: 7.

This clonotype showed up many times. The chain has TRBV10-3 and TRBJ1-4; D not resolved. V dropped 2 bases and J dropped 2 bases, with 9 bases sitting between them. CDR1 is ENHRY, CDR2 SYGVKD, per germline. CDR3 length equals 15 residues. The CDR3 sequence: CAISEGSATNEKLFF. DNA of the CDR3: TGTGCCATCAGTGAGGGGAGTGCCACTAATGAAAAACTGTTTTTT.

Ten or more counts support this clonotype. This chain connects TRBV18 to TRBJ2-5; D unresolved. This CDR3 has 12 residues. The V gene lost 1 base and the J gene lost 2 bases, with 2 bases spanning the gap. Germline CDR1 reads KGHSH; CDR2 reads LQKENI. The CDR3 reads CASSPQQETQYF. The CDR3 DNA is TGTGCCAGCTCACCACAACAAGAGACCCAGTACTTC.

This clonotype has at least ten counts. The chain couples TRBV5-6 to TRBJ1-1; D is unclear. V lost 4 bases, J lost 11 bases, and 21 bases lay in between. Per germline, CDR1 SGHDT and CDR2 YYEEEE. The CDR3 spans 14 residues. In DNA, the CDR3 is TGTGCCAGCAGCCGGAACCAACGGGAGCGATGGGCTTTCTTT. This encodes CASSRNQRERWAFF.

This clonotype was seen many times. The chain has TRBV5-1 and TRBJ1-6; D gene ambiguous. The CDR3 is 16 residues long. Germline V gene sequence: CDR1 SGHRS, CDR2 YFSETQ. Trimming left V 0 bases short and J 0 bases short, with 7 bases between. The CDR3 region is CASSLGGSSYNSPLHF. CDR3 DNA: TGCGCCAGCAGCTTGGGCGGAAGCTCCTATAATTCACCCCTCCACTTT.

This clonotype was picked up many times. This chain joins TRBV10-3 and TRBJ2-7, with 9 bases matching TRBD1. The junction had 4 bases not matched to a gene; V was cut back by 7 bases and J by 0 bases. The germline gives CDR1 ENHRY, CDR2 SYGVKD. The CDR3 is made up of 14 amino acids. CDR3 sequence: CAIMRDRDSYEQYF. Here the CDR3 DNA reads TGTGCCATCATGAGGGACAGGGACTCCTACGAGCAGTACTTC.

The sample holds many counts of this clonotype. The CDR3 region has the DNA TGCGCCAGCAGCTTGGCCGGTCAGACAGGGGAGCAGTACTTC. Translating gives CASSLAGQTGEQYF. This chain links TRBV5-1 with TRBJ2-7; 7 bases are shared with TRBD1. The V segment lost 0 bases and the J segment 7 bases; nucleotides outside the gene matches: 7. The germline V gene encodes CDR1 SGHRS and CDR2 YFSETQ. There are 14 residues in the CDR3.

This clonotype has ten or more counts. This chain connects TRBV28 to TRBJ2-5; 7 nucleotides match TRBD2. The CDR3 sequence is 16 residues long. Per germline, CDR1 MDHEN and CDR2 SYDVKM. The ends lost 10 bases at V and 0 bases at J; junction bases unmatched: 14. As DNA, the CDR3 is TGTGCCACCCGGGGCGGGAGTGGGGTCTACCAAGAGACCCAGTACTTC. Its translation is CATRGGSGVYQETQYF.

This clonotype was recorded at least ten times. The genes are TRBV9 and TRBJ2-4; perhaps TRBD2 as D (7 bases). This CDR3 is built from 17 residues. From germline, CDR1 is SGDLS and CDR2 YYNGEE. Trimming left V 2 bases short and J 1 base short, with 16 bases between. The CDR3 nucleotides are TGTGCCAGCAGCGTCGAGGGGGGGAGTAGTGCCAAAAACATTCAGTACTTC. It codes for CASSVEGGSSAKNIQYF. Filled out from reference TRBV9 and TRBJ2-4, the complete variable domain reads DSGVTQTPKHLITATGQRVTLRCSPRSGDLSVYWYQQSLDQGLQFLIQYYNGEERAKGNILERFSAQQFPDLHSELNLSSLELGDSALYFCASSVEGGSSAKNIQYFGAGTRLSVL.